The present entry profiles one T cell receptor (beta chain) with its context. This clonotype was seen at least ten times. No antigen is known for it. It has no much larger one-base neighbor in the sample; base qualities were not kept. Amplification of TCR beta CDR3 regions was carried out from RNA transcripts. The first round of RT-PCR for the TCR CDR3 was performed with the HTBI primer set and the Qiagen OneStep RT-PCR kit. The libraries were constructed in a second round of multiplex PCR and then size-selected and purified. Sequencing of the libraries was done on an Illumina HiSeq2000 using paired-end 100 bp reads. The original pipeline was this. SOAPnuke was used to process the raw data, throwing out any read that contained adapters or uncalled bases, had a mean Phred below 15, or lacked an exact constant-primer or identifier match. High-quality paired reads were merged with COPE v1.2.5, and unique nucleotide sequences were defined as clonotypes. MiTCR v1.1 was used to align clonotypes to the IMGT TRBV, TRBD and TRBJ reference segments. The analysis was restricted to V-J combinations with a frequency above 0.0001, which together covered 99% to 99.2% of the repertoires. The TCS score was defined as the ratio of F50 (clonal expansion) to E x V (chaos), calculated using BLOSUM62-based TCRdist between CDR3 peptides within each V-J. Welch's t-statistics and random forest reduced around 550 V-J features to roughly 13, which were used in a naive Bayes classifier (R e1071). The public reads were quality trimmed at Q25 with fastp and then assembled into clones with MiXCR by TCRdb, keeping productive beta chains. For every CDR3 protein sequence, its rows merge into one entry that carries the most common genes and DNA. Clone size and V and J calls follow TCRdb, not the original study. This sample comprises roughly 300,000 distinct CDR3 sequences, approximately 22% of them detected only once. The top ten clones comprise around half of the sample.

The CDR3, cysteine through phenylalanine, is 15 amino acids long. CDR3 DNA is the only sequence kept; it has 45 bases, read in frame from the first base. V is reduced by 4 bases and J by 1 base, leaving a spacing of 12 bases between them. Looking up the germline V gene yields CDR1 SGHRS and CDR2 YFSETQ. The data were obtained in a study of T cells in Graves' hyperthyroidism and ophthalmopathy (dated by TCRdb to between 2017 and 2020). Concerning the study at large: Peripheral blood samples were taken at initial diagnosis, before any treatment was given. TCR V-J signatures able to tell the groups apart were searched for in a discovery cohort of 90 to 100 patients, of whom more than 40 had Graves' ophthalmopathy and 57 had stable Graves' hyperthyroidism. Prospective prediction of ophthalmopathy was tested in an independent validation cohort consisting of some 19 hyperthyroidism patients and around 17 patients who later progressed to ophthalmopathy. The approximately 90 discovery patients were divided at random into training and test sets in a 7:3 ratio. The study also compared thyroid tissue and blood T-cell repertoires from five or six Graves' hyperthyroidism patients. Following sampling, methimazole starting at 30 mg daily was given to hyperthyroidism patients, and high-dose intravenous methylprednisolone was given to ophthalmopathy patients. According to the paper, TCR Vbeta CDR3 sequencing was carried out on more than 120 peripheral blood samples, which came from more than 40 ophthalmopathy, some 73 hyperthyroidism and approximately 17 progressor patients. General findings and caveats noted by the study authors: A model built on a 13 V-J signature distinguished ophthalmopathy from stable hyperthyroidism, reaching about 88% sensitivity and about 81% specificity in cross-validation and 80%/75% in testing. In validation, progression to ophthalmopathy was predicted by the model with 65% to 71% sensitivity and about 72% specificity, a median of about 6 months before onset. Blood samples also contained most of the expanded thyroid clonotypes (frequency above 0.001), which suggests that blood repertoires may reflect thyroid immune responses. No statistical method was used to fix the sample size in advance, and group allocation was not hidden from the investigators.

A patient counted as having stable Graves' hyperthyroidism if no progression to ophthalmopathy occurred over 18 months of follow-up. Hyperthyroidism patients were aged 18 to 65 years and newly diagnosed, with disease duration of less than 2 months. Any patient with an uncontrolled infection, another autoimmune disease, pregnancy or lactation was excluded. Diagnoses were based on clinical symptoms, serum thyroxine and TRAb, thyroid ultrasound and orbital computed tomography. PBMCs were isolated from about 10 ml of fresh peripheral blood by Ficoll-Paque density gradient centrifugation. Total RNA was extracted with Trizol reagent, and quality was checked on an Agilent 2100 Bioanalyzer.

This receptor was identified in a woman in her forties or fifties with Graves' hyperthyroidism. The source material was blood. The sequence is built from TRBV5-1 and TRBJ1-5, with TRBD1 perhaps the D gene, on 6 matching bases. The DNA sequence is TGCGCCAGCAGCCCGGATGGACAGAGCAATCAGCCCCAGCATTTT. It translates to CASSPDGQSNQPQHF. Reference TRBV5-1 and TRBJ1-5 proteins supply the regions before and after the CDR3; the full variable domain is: KAGVTQTPRYLIKTRGQQVTLSCSPISGHRSVSWYQQTPGQGLQFLFEYFSETQRNKGNFPGRFSGRQFSNSRSEMNVSTLELGDSALYLCASSPDGQSNQPQHFGDGTRLSIL.